This T cell receptor beta chain was retrieved from a study of blood T cell repertoires in COVID-19. For the study at large: Sources were T cells, B-cell-depleted T cells, or PBMCs; the material itself was cDNA or gDNA.

The age range of participants was about 18 to 90 years, with residence in about two dozen US areas. Cohort placement rested on clinical history that participants reported themselves. Trimming removed 8 bases from V and 0 bases from J, with 13 bases in between. The CDR3 runs to 14 residues. Germline assignment: CDR1 MDHEN and CDR2 SYDVKM. Methods used by the authors: Estimation of nucleated cell counts was performed using reference gene primer amplification. TCRdb keeps only in-frame clones here, not all; method: immunoSEQ multiplex PCR. The V and J calls and clone size are taken from that table; D and trimming were inferred from the DNA. Seen here are a few hundred thousand clones, nearly 90% observed once, and the top ten hold 1.5% to 2%.

This receptor was obtained from a woman in her sixties or seventies who had recovered from COVID-19. The sequencing sample was made of PBMCs or T cells enriched from blood (not recorded which). The V call is TRBV28, the J call TRBJ1-2, with D uncertain. The CDR3 loop is CASFGIGANYGYTF. DNA for the CDR3: TGTGCCAGCTTCGGGATCGGGGCTAACTATGGCTACACCTTC.